There are many counts of the clone carrying this T cell receptor (beta chain). The record originates from a study of T cells in Graves' hyperthyroidism and ophthalmopathy. The CDR3 sequence is 12 residues long. Germline CDR1 reads MNHNS; CDR2 reads SASEGT. V was clipped by 8 bases and J by 0 bases; unmatched bases: 1. Amplification of TCR beta CDR3 regions was performed using RNA transcripts as template. A first-round RT-PCR of the TCR CDR3 used the HTBI primer set. Using its own MiXCR run on the multiplex PCR reads, TCRdb lists one record per CDR3 protein. The table records fewer than 900,000 distinct CDR3 sequences, about a sixth of them present only once.

The rearrangement joins TRBV6-1 to TRBJ2-7; 7 nucleotides align to TRBD2. Sequenced material: blood. This TCR derives from a man in his late teens or twenties with Graves' hyperthyroidism. The chain's CDR3 is CASGRASYEQYF. The CDR3 nucleotides read TGTGCCAGCGGGAGGGCCTCCTACGAGCAGTACTTC.